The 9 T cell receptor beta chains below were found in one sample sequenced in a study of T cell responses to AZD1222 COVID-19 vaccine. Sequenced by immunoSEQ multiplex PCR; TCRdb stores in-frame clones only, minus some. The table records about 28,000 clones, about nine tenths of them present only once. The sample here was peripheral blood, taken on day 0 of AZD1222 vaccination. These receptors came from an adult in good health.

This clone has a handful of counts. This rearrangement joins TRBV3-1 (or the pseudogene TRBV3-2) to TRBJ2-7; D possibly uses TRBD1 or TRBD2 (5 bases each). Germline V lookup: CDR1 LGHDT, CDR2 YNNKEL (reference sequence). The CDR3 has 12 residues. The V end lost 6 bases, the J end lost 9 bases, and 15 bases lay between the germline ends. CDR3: CASSPGPFRQYF. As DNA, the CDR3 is TGTGCCAGCAGTCCGGGGCCATTTCGGCAGTACTTC.

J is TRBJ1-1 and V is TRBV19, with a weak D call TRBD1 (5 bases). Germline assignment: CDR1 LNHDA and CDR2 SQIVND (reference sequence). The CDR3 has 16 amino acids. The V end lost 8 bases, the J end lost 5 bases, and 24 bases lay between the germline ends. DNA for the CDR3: TGTGCCAGTCACTCGTCTATGGACTCTGGGGGTACTGAAGCTTTCTTT. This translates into CASHSSMDSGGTEAFF.

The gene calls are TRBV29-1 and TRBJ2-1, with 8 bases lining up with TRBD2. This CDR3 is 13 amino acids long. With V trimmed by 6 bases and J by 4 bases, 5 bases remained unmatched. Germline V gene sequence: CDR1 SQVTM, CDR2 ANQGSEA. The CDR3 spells CSVPQRGYNEQFF. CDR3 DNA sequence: TGCAGCGTCCCCCAGCGGGGGTACAATGAGCAGTTCTTC.

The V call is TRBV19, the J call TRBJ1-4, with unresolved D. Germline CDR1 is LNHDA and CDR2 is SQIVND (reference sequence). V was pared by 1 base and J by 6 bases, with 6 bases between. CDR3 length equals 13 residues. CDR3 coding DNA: TGTGCCAGTAGTATAGGTGACGATGAAAAACTGTTTTTT. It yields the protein CASSIGDDEKLFF.

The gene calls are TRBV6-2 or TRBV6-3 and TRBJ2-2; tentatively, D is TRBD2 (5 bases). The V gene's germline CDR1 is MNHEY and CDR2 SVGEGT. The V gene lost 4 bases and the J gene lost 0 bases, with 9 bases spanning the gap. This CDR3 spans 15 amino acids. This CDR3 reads CASSFRTPNTGELFF. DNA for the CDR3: TGTGCCAGCAGTTTCCGGACTCCGAACACCGGGGAGCTGTTTTTT.

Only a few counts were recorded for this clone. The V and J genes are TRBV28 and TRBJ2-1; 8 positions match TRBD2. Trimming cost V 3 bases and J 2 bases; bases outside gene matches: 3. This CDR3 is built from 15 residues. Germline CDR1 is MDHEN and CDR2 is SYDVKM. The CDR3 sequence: CASSFTRGAYNEQFF. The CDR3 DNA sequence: TGTGCCAGCAGTTTTACGCGGGGGGCCTACAATGAGCAGTTCTTC.

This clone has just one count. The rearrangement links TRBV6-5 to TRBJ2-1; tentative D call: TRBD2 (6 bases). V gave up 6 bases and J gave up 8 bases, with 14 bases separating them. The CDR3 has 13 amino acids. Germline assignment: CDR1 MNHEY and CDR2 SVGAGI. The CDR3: CASRGGSGHEQFF. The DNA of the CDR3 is TGTGCCAGCAGAGGAGGGAGTGGACATGAGCAGTTCTTC.

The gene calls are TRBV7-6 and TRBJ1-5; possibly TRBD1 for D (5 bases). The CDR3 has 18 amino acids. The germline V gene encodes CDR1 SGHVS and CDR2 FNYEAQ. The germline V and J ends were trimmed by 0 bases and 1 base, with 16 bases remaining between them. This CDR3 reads CASSLAAGSGHSNQPQHF. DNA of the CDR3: TGTGCCAGCAGCTTAGCGGCGGGGTCGGGGCACAGCAATCAGCCCCAGCATTTT.

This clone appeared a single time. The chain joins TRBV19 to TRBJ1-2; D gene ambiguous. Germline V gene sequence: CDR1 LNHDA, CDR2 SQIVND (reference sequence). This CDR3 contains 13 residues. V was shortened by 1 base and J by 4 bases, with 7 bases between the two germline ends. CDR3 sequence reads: CASSIGRGYGYTF. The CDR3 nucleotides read TGTGCCAGTAGTATAGGGAGAGGCTATGGCTACACCTTC.